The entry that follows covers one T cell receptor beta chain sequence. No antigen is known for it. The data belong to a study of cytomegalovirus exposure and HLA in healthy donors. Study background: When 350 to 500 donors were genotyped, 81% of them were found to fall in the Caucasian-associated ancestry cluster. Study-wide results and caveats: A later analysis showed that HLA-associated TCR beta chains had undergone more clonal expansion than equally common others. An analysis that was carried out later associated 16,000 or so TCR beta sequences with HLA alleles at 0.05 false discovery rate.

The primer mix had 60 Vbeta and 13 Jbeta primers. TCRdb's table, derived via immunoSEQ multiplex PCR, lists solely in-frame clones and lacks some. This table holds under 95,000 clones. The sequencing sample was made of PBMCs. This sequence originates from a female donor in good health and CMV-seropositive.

CDR3 sequence (DNA): TGTGCCAGCAGTTTACCCTACACTGAAGCTTTCTTT. Its protein is CASSLPYTEAFF. J is TRBJ1-1 and V is TRBV28; D gene uncertain. The V gene's germline CDR1 is MDHEN and CDR2 SYDVKM. CDR3 length: 12 residues. Trimming pared 2 bases from V and 3 bases from J, leaving 4 bases between. The whole variable domain, remainder taken from reference TRBV28 and TRBJ1-1, is DVKVTQSSRYLVKRTGEKVFLECVQDMDHENMFWYRQDPGLGLRLIYFSYDVKMKEKGDIPEGYSVSREKKERFSLILESASTNQTSMYLCASSLPYTEAFFGQGTRLTVV.